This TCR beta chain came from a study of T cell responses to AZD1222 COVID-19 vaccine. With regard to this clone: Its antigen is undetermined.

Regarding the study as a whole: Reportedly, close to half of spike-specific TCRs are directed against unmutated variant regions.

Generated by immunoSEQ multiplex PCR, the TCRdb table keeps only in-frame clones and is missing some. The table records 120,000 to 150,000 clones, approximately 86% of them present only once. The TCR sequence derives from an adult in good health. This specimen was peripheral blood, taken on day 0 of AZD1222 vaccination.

The CDR3 DNA sequence: TGTGCCAGCACTCTAGCCGTCAATTCACCCCTCCACTTT. This sequence encodes CASTLAVNSPLHF. The chain combines TRBV12-3 or TRBV12-4 with TRBJ1-6; D remains ambiguous. The CDR3 extends over 13 amino acids. The germline V and J ends were trimmed by 7 bases and 7 bases, with 11 bases remaining between them.